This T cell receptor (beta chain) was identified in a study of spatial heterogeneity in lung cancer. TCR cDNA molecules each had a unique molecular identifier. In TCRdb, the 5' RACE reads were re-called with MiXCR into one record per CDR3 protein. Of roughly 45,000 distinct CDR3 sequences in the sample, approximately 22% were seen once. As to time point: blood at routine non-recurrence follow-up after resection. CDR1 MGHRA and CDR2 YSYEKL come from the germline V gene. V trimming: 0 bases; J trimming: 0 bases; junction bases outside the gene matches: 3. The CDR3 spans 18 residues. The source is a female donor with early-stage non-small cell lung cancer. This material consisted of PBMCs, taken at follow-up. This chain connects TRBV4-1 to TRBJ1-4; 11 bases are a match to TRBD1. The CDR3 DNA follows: TGCGCCAGCAGCCAAGAGTGGACAGGGGGCGCAACTAATGAAAAACTGTTTTTT. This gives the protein CASSQEWTGGATNEKLFF.